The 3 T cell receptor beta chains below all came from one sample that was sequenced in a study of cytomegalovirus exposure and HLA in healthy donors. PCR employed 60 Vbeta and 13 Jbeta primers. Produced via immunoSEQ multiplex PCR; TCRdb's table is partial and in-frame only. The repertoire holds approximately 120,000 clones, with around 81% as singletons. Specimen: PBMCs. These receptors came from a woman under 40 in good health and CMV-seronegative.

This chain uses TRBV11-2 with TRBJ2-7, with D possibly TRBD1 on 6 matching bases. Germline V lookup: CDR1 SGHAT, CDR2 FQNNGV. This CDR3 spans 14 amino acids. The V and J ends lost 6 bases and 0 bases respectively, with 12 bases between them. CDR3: CASSPGTTSYEQYF. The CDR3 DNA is TGTGCCAGCAGTCCGGGGACAACCTCCTACGAGCAGTACTTC.

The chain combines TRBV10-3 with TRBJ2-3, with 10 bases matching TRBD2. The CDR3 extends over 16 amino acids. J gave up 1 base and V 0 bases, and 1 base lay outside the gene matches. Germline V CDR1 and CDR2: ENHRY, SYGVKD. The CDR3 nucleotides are TGTGCCATCAGTGAGTCTGGGACTAGCGGCACAGATACGCAGTATTTT. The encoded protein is CAISESGTSGTDTQYF.

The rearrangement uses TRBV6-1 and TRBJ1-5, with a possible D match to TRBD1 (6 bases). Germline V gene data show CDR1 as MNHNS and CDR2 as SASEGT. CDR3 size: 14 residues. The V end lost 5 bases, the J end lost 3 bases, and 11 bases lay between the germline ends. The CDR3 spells CASSSGQPNQPQHF. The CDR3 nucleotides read TGTGCCAGCAGTAGCGGACAGCCCAATCAGCCCCAGCATTTT.